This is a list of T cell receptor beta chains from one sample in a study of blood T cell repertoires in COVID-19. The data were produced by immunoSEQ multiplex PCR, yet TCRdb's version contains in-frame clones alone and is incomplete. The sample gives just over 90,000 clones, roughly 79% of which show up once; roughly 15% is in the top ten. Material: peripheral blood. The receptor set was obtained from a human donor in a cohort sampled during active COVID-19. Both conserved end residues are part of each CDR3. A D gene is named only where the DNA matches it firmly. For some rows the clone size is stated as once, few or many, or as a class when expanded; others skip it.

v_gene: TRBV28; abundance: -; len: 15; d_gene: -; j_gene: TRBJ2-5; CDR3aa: CASSTRGRPGETQYF; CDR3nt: TGTGCCAGCAGTACCCGCGGTCGTCCTGGAGAGACCCAGTACTTC
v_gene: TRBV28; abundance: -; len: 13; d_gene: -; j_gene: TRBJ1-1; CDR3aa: CASTTGVNTEAFF; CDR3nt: TGTGCCAGCACCACGGGGGTGAACACTGAAGCTTTCTTT
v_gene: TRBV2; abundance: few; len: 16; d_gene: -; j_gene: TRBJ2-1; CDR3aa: CASSFLQDIGNNEQFF; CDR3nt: TGTGCCAGCAGCTTCCTCCAGGACATAGGTAACAATGAGCAGTTCTTC
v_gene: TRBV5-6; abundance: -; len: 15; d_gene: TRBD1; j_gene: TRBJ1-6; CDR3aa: CASSLGQAINSPLHF; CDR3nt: TGTGCCAGCAGTCTCGGACAGGCGATCAATTCACCCCTCCACTTT
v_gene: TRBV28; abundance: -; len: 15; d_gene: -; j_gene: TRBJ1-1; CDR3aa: CASTTGGAWDTEAFF; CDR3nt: TGTGCCAGCACAACCGGAGGGGCGTGGGACACTGAAGCTTTCTTT
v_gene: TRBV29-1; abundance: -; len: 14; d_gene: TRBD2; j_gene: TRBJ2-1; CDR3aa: CSVGGDGHYNEQFF; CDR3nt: TGCAGCGTGGGGGGGGATGGGCACTACAATGAGCAGTTCTTC
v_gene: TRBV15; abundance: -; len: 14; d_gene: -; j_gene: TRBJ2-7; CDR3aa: CATSRDSQYYEQYF; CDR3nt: TGTGCCACCAGCAGAGATTCACAGTACTACGAGCAGTACTTC
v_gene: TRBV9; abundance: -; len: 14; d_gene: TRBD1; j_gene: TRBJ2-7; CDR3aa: CASSVGGQTYEQYF; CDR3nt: TGTGCCAGCAGCGTAGGGGGACAGACCTACGAGCAGTACTTC
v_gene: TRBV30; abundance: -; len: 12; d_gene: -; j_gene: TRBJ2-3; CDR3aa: CAWSLSTDTQYF; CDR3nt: TGTGCCTGGAGTCTCAGCACAGATACGCAGTATTTT
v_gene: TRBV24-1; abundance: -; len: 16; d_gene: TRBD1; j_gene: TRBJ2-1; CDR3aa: CATSEHDRGLRTEQFF; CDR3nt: TGTGCCACCAGTGAGCATGACAGGGGGCTCCGAACTGAGCAGTTCTTC
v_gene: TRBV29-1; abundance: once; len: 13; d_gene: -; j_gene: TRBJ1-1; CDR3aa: CSAVIPVNTEAFF; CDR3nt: TGCAGCGCCGTTATCCCCGTGAACACTGAAGCTTTCTTT
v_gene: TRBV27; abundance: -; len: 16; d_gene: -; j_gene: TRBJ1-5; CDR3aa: CASSPQPPRVGQPQHF; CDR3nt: TGTGCCAGCAGTCCGCAGCCCCCCAGGGTAGGTCAGCCCCAGCATTTT
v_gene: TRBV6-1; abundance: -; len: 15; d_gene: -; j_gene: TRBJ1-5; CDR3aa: CASSEALTVNQPQHF; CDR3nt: TGTGCCAGCAGTGAAGCTCTGACAGTAAATCAGCCCCAGCATTTT
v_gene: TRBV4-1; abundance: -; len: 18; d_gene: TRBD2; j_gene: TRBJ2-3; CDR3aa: CASSQDGGTSGSRDTQYF; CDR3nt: TGCGCCAGCAGCCAAGATGGGGGTACTAGCGGGAGCAGAGATACGCAGTATTTT
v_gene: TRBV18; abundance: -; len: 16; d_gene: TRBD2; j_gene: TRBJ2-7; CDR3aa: CASSPRLAGGVREQYF; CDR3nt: TGTGCCAGCTCACCCCGACTAGCGGGAGGTGTGAGAGAGCAGTACTTC
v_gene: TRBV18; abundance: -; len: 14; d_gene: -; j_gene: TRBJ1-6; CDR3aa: CASSPDRKGSPLHF; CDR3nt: TGTGCCAGCTCACCCGACAGGAAGGGTTCACCCCTCCACTTT
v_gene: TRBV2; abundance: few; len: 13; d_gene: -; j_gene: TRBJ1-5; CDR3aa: CASTSGINQPQHF; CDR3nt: TGTGCCAGCACATCAGGGATCAATCAGCCCCAGCATTTT
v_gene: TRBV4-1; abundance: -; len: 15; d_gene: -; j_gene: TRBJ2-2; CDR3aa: CASSQNTGKTGELFF; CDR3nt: TGCGCCAGCAGCCAAAATACAGGGAAGACCGGGGAGCTGTTTTTT
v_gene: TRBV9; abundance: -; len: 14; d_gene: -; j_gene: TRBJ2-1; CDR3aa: CASSPQVASAEQFF; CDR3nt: TGTGCCAGCAGCCCACAAGTTGCTAGCGCCGAGCAGTTCTTC
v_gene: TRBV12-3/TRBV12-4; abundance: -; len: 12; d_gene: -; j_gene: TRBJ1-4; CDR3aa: CASTATNEKLFF; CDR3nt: TGTGCCAGCACAGCGACTAATGAAAAACTGTTTTTT
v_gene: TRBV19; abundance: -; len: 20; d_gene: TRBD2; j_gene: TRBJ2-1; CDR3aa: CASSGKTSGRATLAYNEQFF; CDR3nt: TGTGCCAGTAGTGGAAAAACTAGCGGGAGGGCCACACTTGCCTACAATGAGCAGTTCTTC
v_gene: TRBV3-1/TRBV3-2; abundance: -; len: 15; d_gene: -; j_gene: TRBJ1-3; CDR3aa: CASSQSGGTGNTIYF; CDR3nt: TGTGCCAGCAGCCAAAGCGGGGGAACTGGAAACACCATATATTTT
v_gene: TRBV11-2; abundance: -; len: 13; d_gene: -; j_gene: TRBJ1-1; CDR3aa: CASSLLWRDRAFF; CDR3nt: TGTGCCAGCAGTCTCCTTTGGCGCGACAGGGCTTTCTTT
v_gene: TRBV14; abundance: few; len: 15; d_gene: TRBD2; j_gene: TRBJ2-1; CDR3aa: CASSPAGESYNEQFF; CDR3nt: TGTGCCAGCAGCCCCGCGGGGGAATCCTACAATGAGCAGTTCTTC
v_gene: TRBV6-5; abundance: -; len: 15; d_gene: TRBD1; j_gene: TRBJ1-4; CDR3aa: CASSPPGTGNEKLFF; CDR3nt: TGTGCCAGCAGTCCCCCCGGGACAGGCAATGAAAAACTGTTTTTT
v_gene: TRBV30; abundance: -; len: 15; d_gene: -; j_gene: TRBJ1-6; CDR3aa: CAWSVKRLRPSPLHF; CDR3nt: TGTGCCTGGAGTGTCAAGAGGTTACGGCCATCACCCCTCCACTTT
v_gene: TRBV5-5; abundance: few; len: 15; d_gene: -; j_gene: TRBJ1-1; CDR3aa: CASSLLHGVGTEAFF; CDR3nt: TGTGCCAGCAGCTTGTTGCACGGGGTGGGCACTGAAGCTTTCTTT
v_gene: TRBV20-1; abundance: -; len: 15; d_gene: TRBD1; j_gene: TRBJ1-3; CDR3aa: CSASEQGVEGNTIYF; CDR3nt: TGCAGTGCTAGTGAACAGGGGGTGGAGGGAAACACCATATATTTT
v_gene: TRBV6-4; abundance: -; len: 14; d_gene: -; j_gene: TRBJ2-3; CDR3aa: CASRPGLGVDTQYF; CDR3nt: TGTGCCAGCAGGCCGGGACTGGGGGTAGATACGCAGTATTTT
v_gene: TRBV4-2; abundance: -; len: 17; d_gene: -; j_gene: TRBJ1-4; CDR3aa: CASSQDVGRGAREKLFF; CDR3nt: TGTGCCAGCAGCCAAGATGTGGGGCGGGGGGCGCGGGAAAAACTGTTTTTT
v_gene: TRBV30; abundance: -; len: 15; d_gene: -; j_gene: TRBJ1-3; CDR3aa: CAWTPRGSSGNTIYF; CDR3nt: TGTGCCTGGACCCCCCGGGGGAGCTCTGGAAACACCATATATTTT
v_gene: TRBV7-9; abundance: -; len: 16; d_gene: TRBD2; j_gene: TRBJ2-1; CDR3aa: CASSPHSSGSYNEQFF; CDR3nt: TGTGCCAGCAGCCCCCATTCTAGCGGGAGTTACAATGAGCAGTTCTTC
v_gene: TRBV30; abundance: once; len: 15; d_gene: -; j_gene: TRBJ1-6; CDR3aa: CAWSVMGANNSPLHF; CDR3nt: TGTGCCTGGAGTGTAATGGGGGCCAATAATTCACCCCTCCACTTT
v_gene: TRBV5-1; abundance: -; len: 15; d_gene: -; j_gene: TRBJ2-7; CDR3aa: CASSIIQGRSYEQYF; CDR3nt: TGCGCCAGCAGCATCATACAGGGCCGTTCCTACGAGCAGTACTTC
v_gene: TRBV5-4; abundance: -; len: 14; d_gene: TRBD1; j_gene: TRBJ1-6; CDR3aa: CASSLGQGWSPLHF; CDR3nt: TGTGCCAGCAGCTTGGGACAGGGGTGGTCACCCCTCCACTTT
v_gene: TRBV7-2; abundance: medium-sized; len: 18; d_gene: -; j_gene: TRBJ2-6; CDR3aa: CASSLVTVIFAGANVLTF; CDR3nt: TGTGCCAGCAGCTTGGTAACAGTGATTTTCGCTGGGGCCAACGTCCTGACTTTC
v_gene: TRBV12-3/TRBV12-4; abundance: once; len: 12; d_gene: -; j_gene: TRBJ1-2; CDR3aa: CASSPQGYGYTF; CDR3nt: TGTGCCAGCAGCCCTCAGGGCTATGGCTACACCTTC